What follows are 18 T cell receptor beta chains derived from one specimen sequenced in a study of T cell repertoires in cytomegalovirus infection. MiXCR, applied by TCRdb to the reads, yields one record per CDR3 protein. The sample lists 200,000 to 300,000 distinct CDR3 sequences; 9% to 15% were seen once. Sequencing was carried out using PBMCs. These receptors all stem from a human donor in good health (CMV status not recorded). Some clones in this sample may be carry-over from other donors' samples.

CDR3: CASSRERIGQGLGELFF. CDR3 nucleotide sequence: TGTGCCAGCAGCCGCGAACGTATCGGACAGGGGCTTGGGGAGCTGTTTTTT. V and J are TRBV11-1 and TRBJ2-2; 9 positions match TRBD1. The CDR3 runs 17 residues. CDR1 is SGHAT and CDR2 is FQDESV in the germline V gene (reference sequence). J lost 8 bases, V lost 5 bases, and 15 bases had no gene match.

This clonotype was observed a handful of times. J is TRBJ1-5 and V is TRBV6-2 or TRBV6-3; TRBD1 matches at 9 bases. The CDR3 runs 17 residues. The germline V gene encodes CDR1 MNHEY and CDR2 SVGEGT. The J segment lost 3 bases and the V segment lost 2 bases, leaving 8 bases of the junction unmatched. Here the CDR3 reads CASSYRDGTGLNQPQHF. The CDR3 coding sequence is TGTGCCAGCAGTTACCGTGATGGGACAGGGCTCAATCAGCCCCAGCATTTT.

As regards this clonotype: This may arise from a read error, as a much more abundant clone is one base away. This chain links TRBV28 with TRBJ2-1; unclear D gene. From germline, CDR1 is MDHEN and CDR2 SYDVKM. This CDR3 comprises 12 residues. CDR3 amino acids: CASSFGPNEQIF. CDR3 DNA: TGTGCCAGCAGTTTTGGTCCGAATGAGCAGATCTTC.

This clonotype was counted at least ten times. This chain uses TRBV3-1 with TRBJ2-1; perhaps TRBD2 as D (5 bases). In germline, CDR1 is LGHDT, CDR2 YNNKEL (reference sequence). The CDR3 length is 13 residues. The V end lost 4 bases, the J end lost 8 bases, and 12 bases lay between the germline ends. CDR3 bases: TGTGCCAGCAGCCTGAGGGTCGTCGATGAGCAGTTCTTC. Residues: CASSLRVVDEQFF.

The sample holds a few counts of this clonotype. The chain carries TRBV2 and TRBJ1-2; D might be TRBD1 (6 bases). Germline loops: CDR1 SNHLY, CDR2 FYNNEI. CDR3 length equals 13 residues. Trimming left V 1 base short and J 3 bases short, with 6 bases between. The CDR3 sequence: CASSEGTDYGYTF. The CDR3 DNA sequence: TGTGCCAGCAGTGAAGGGACAGACTATGGCTACACCTTC.

V and J are TRBV4-3 and TRBJ1-3; D unresolved. V dropped 0 bases and J dropped 0 bases, with 6 bases sitting between them. Germline values: CDR1 LGHNA, CDR2 YSLEER. The CDR3 consists of 15 residues. This CDR3 is CASSQDVLSGNTIYF. CDR3 nucleotide sequence: TGCGCCAGCAGCCAAGACGTCCTCTCTGGAAACACCATATATTTT.

The chain joins TRBV19 to TRBJ2-7; perhaps TRBD2 as D (5 bases). The germline V gene encodes CDR1 LNHDA and CDR2 SQIVND (reference sequence). Trimming took 4 bases from V and 0 from J, leaving 10 bases between them. This CDR3 contains 14 residues. CDR3 coding DNA: TGTGCCAGTAGTACGGCTAGCTTCTCCTACGAGCAGTACTTC. Amino acids: CASSTASFSYEQYF.

In this sample, this clonotype turned up many times. V and J are TRBV28 and TRBJ2-1; 7 positions match TRBD1. The germline V gene encodes CDR1 MDHEN and CDR2 SYDVKM. With 6 bases clipped from V and 4 bases from J, the junction kept 9 bases outside the gene matches. This CDR3 spans 15 amino acids. The CDR3 bases are TGTGCCAGCAGCCTAGGGGGCGTCCTTTACAATGAGCAGTTCTTC. It is translated as CASSLGGVLYNEQFF.

This clonotype showed up many times. The genes are TRBV28 and TRBJ2-5; D not resolved. The CDR3 has 14 amino acids. Germline lookup yields CDR1 MDHEN and CDR2 SYDVKM. V lost 9 bases, J lost 5 bases, and 19 bases lay in between. DNA of the CDR3: TGTGCCAGTCTTGGGAACCCCCGCCGGGAGACCCAGTACTTC. Its protein product is CASLGNPRRETQYF.

In this sample, this clonotype turned up many times. V is TRBV6-6 and J is TRBJ2-4; no reliable D call. Germline lookup yields CDR1 MNHNY and CDR2 SVGAGI (reference sequence). Between the trimmed V and J ends, which lost 2 bases and 9 bases, there was a span of 14 bases. This CDR3 is 14 amino acids long. The CDR3 DNA sequence: TGTGCCAGCAGTTACAAGGTCCAGGAACGCATTCAGTACTTC. It specifies CASSYKVQERIQYF.

On this clonotype: This may be a read error, as it is one base from a much larger clone. The chain has TRBV6-2 or TRBV6-3 and TRBJ2-7, with 11 positions matching TRBD2. Germline CDR1 reads MNHEY; CDR2 reads SVGEGT. There are 17 residues in the CDR3. The CDR3: CAGSYVPGLAGTYEQYF. Here the CDR3 DNA reads TGTGCCGGCAGTTACGTGCCCGGACTAGCGGGTACCTACGAGCAGTACTTC.

As concerns this clonotype: Being one base from a much bigger clone, this may be a read error. The chain couples TRBV2 to TRBJ2-6; a possible D gene is TRBD2 (6 bases). Germline assignment: CDR1 SNHLY and CDR2 FYNNEI. V was pared by 3 bases and J by 0 bases, with 18 bases between. The CDR3 runs to 19 residues. Here the CDR3 reads CASSDETSNFLSGANVLTF. CDR3 nucleotides: TGTGCCAGCAGTGACGAAACTAGCAACTTTCTCTCTGGGGCCAACGTCCTGACTTTC.

In this sample, this clonotype turned up many times. The chain has TRBV7-8 and TRBJ2-5, with D perhaps TRBD2 (5 bases). This CDR3 region has 13 residues. The germline V gene encodes CDR1 SGHVS and CDR2 FQNEAQ. V was trimmed by 3 bases and J by 4 bases, leaving 9 bases between them. The CDR3 here is CASSLGVLETQYF. The CDR3 DNA reads as TGTGCCAGCAGCTTGGGAGTCCTAGAGACCCAGTACTTC.

The sample holds many counts of this clonotype. The chain couples TRBV7-2 to TRBJ2-3, with TRBD2 matching over 8 bases. This CDR3 is 14 amino acids long. From germline, CDR1 is SGHTA and CDR2 FQGNSA. The junction had 7 bases not matched to a gene; V was cut back by 5 bases and J by 6 bases. The CDR3 is CASSPTGLGDTQYF. The CDR3 DNA is TGTGCCAGCAGCCCTACGGGACTAGGGGATACGCAGTATTTT.

This chain links TRBV12-3 or TRBV12-4 with TRBJ1-3, with TRBD1 matching over 7 bases. The ends lost 6 bases at V and 9 bases at J; junction bases unmatched: 11. The CDR3 totals 14 residues. The CDR3 loop reads CASRNTGAQGTIYF. CDR3 DNA sequence: TGTGCCAGCAGAAATACAGGGGCCCAAGGCACCATATATTTT.

In this sample, this clonotype turned up many times. Germline is not matched at one junction end, which may reflect a read error. DNA of the CDR3: TGTGCCAGCACCTTAGATCGAATCACCGGGGAGCTGTTTTTT. Translated, it gives CASTLDRITGELFF. The V gene is TRBV11-2, the J gene TRBJ2-2; D ambiguous. The CDR3 totals 14 residues. CDR1 is SGHAT, CDR2 FQNNGV, per germline. The full variable domain, rest sourced from reference TRBV11-2 and TRBJ2-2, is EAGVAQSPRYKIIEKRQSVAFWCNPISGHATLYWYQQILGQGPKLLIQFQNNGVVDDSQLPKDRFSAERLKGVDSTLKIQPAKLEDSAVYLCASTLDRITGELFFGEGSRLTVL.

The table lists this clonotype with many counts. The chain employs TRBV7-9 and TRBJ2-6; TRBD1 aligns across 7 bases. CDR3 length equals 16 residues. Germline values: CDR1 SEHNR, CDR2 FQNEAQ (reference sequence). The V and J ends lost 5 bases and 0 bases, in that order; junction bases with no gene match: 4. The CDR3 loop is CASSRDSISGANVLTF. In nucleotides, the CDR3 is TGTGCCAGCAGCAGGGACAGCATCTCTGGGGCCAACGTCCTGACTTTC.

The rearrangement uses TRBV29-1 and TRBJ2-7; tentative D call: TRBD1 (6 bases). V lost 0 bases and J lost 4, with 13 bases in between. CDR1 SQVTM and CDR2 ANQGSEA come from the germline V gene. CDR3 length: 14 amino acids. This CDR3 reads CSVEDSARGYEQYF. The CDR3 nucleotides read TGCAGCGTTGAAGATTCTGCTAGGGGGTACGAGCAGTACTTC.